These T cell receptor beta chains were read from a single sample in a study of shared clonotypes between healthy human individuals. Libraries were prepared by immunoSEQ multiplex PCR; TCRdb keeps only in-frame clonotypes and omits some of them. Found here are 2,100,000 or so clones, more than 90% of them singletons; the top ten hold less than 0.15%. The material sequenced was naive CD4+ T cells sorted from blood. The receptors come from a man in his late teens or twenties in good health. Both conserved end residues are part of each CDR3. D genes are given only for firm matches. Clone size, where shown, is once, few, many, or a class for clones that have expanded.

CDR3aa,CDR3nt,j_gene,len,v_gene,abundance,d_gene
CASSPREQGGEKLFF,TGTGCCAGCTCACCGCGGGAACAGGGAGGTGAAAAACTGTTTTTT,TRBJ1-4,15,TRBV18,once,NA
CASSPPSTGSTEAFF,TGTGCCAGCAGTCCCCCCTCGACAGGGAGCACTGAAGCTTTCTTT,TRBJ1-1,15,TRBV28,NA,TRBD1
CASRPGGSGPNSPLHF,TGTGCCAGCAGGCCCGGGGGTTCAGGCCCTAATTCACCCCTCCACTTT,TRBJ1-6,16,TRBV11-1,NA,NA
CASSFRGGYGYTF,TGTGCCAGCAGCTTTCGGGGTGGCTATGGCTACACCTTC,TRBJ1-2,13,TRBV5-8,NA,NA
CAVEGNEKLFF,TGTGCCGTGGAGGGAAATGAAAAACTGTTTTTT,TRBJ1-4,11,TRBV6-1,once,NA
CASSQGRGDTQYF,TGTGCCAGCAGCCAAGGGAGGGGAGATACGCAGTATTTT,TRBJ2-3,13,TRBV14,NA,NA
CASSLSLGTGEETQYF,TGTGCCAGCAGTTTGTCGCTCGGGACAGGGGAAGAGACCCAGTACTTC,TRBJ2-5,16,TRBV27,NA,TRBD1
CASSPEGQLGDTQYF,TGCGCCAGCAGCCCGGAGGGGCAACTGGGAGATACGCAGTATTTT,TRBJ2-3,15,TRBV5-1,NA,NA
CASSPGQRNEQFF,TGTGCCAGCAGCCCGGGACAGAGGAATGAGCAGTTCTTC,TRBJ2-1,13,TRBV7-2,NA,TRBD1
CASSYLGPQETQYF,TGTGCCAGCAGTTACTTGGGACCCCAAGAGACCCAGTACTTC,TRBJ2-5,14,TRBV6-5,NA,NA
CATSRDRATNEKLFF,TGTGCCACCAGCAGAGATCGAGCAACTAATGAAAAACTGTTTTTT,TRBJ1-4,15,TRBV15,NA,NA
CASSPGPQGGTEAFF,TGCGCCAGCAGCCCAGGTCCCCAGGGCGGCACTGAAGCTTTCTTT,TRBJ1-1,15,TRBV5-1,NA,NA
CAISESLTSGATDTQYF,TGTGCCATCAGTGAGTCTCTGACTAGCGGGGCAACAGATACGCAGTATTTT,TRBJ2-3,17,TRBV10-3,NA,TRBD2
CASSLVAPGSVSSYEQYF,TGTGCCAGCAGCTTAGTGGCCCCGGGTTCCGTAAGCTCCTACGAGCAGTACTTC,TRBJ2-7,18,TRBV7-2,NA,NA
CASSLPGTGNTIYF,TGTGCCAGCAGCTTACCCGGGACTGGAAACACCATATATTTT,TRBJ1-3,14,TRBV7-9,NA,NA
CASSSGQGGGETQYF,TGTGCCAGCAGCTCCGGACAGGGCGGAGGAGAGACCCAGTACTTC,TRBJ2-5,15,TRBV11-2,NA,TRBD1
CASRPGADYGYTF,TGCGCCAGCAGGCCGGGGGCTGACTATGGCTACACCTTC,TRBJ1-2,13,TRBV5-1,NA,NA
CASLRDGASYTEAFF,TGCGCCAGCCTTAGGGACGGTGCCTCATACACTGAAGCTTTCTTT,TRBJ1-1,15,TRBV5-1,once,NA
CASSEGRFSTDTQYF,TGTGCCAGCAGTGAGGGCAGATTCAGCACAGATACGCAGTATTTT,TRBJ2-3,15,TRBV2,NA,NA
CASSRSVGPYEQYF,TGTGCCAGCAGCCGTTCTGTCGGTCCCTACGAGCAGTACTTC,TRBJ2-7,14,TRBV7-6,NA,NA
CASSRDRGSNEKLFF,TGTGCCAGCAGTCGCGACAGGGGATCTAATGAAAAACTGTTTTTT,TRBJ1-4,15,TRBV28,once,TRBD1
CSVVWVGGGYTF,TGCAGCGTTGTTTGGGTTGGGGGTGGCTACACCTTC,TRBJ1-2,12,TRBV29-1,NA,NA
CAGSQDPNPKAFF,TGTGCCGGCAGCCAAGACCCCAACCCTAAAGCTTTCTTT,TRBJ1-1,13,TRBV14,NA,NA
CASSSQSSYNSPLHF,TGTGCCAGCAGCTCTCAGAGCTCCTATAATTCACCCCTCCACTTT,TRBJ1-6,15,TRBV7-9,NA,NA
CASSPQTSSVNEQFF,TGTGCCAGCAGCCCCCAGACTAGTAGCGTCAATGAGCAGTTCTTC,TRBJ2-1,15,TRBV9,NA,NA
CASREDRGGNQPQHF,TGTGCCAGCAGGGAGGACAGGGGGGGGAATCAGCCCCAGCATTTT,TRBJ1-5,15,TRBV2,NA,TRBD1
CASSQESQGLPYEQYF,TGCGCCAGCAGCCAAGAGTCCCAGGGTCTCCCCTACGAGCAGTACTTC,TRBJ2-7,16,TRBV4-3,NA,NA
CASSLQGALDTEAFF,TGTGCCAGCAGCTTACAGGGGGCCTTGGACACTGAAGCTTTCTTT,TRBJ1-1,15,TRBV5-4,NA,TRBD1
CASSLGDPMEPLHF,TGCGCCAGCAGCTTGGGGGACCCCATGGAACCCCTCCACTTT,TRBJ1-6,14,TRBV5-1,NA,NA
CASSLGAGGANTQYF,TGTGCCAGCAGTTTGGGGGCGGGAGGGGCAAATACGCAGTATTTT,TRBJ2-3,15,TRBV27,NA,TRBD2
CASSSNAGQGMSGYTF,TGTGCCAGCAGCTCCAACGCAGGACAGGGGATGAGTGGCTACACCTTC,TRBJ1-2,16,TRBV7-2,NA,TRBD1
CASSPDTGGEQETQYF,TGTGCCAGCAGTCCCGACACAGGGGGAGAGCAAGAGACCCAGTACTTC,TRBJ2-5,16,TRBV28,NA,TRBD1